The next 9 T cell receptor beta chains were all read from a single sample in a study of Ad26.COV2.S vaccination and SARS-CoV-2 variants. Here immunoSEQ multiplex PCR was the method, and the copy in TCRdb shows in-frame clones only, minus some. The profile shows around 94,000 clones, roughly 80% of them singletons. Here the sequenced sample was peripheral blood, taken after recovery from COVID-19. The receptors here all came from a human donor who had recovered from COVID-19.

J is TRBJ1-2 and V is TRBV5-3; D possibly corresponds to TRBD1 (6 bases). TRBV5-3 is assigned to the ORF class and has an uncertain function. This CDR3 is built from 13 residues. The V and J ends lost 0 bases and 3 bases respectively, with 6 bases between them. CDR3 DNA: TGTGCCAGAAGCTTGGCAGGGGACTATGGCTACACCTTC. Translation gives CARSLAGDYGYTF.

This clone was detected only a few times. The V and J genes are TRBV24-1 and TRBJ1-6; no definite D call. Germline loops: CDR1 KGHDR, CDR2 SFDVKD. This CDR3 is built from 17 residues. Trimming shortened V by 1 base and J by 18 bases, and 27 bases separated the two germline ends. CDR3 bases: TGTGCCACCAGTGATTTAAGCGAATCCCCCTCCCCGAATACTCCCCACTTT. It translates to CATSDLSESPSPNTPHF.

The CDR3 sequence is CASSHRDQPQHF. In DNA form, the CDR3 reads TGTGCCAGCAGTCACAGGGATCAGCCCCAGCATTTT. The genes are TRBV6-2 or TRBV6-3 and TRBJ1-5, with D perhaps matching TRBD1 (6 bases). Per germline, CDR1 MNHEY and CDR2 SVGEGT. The germline V and J ends were trimmed by 5 bases and 5 bases, with 7 bases remaining between them. This CDR3 comprises 12 residues.

J is TRBJ2-3 and V is TRBV30; 9 positions agree with TRBD2. The CDR3 loop spans 16 amino acids. Per the germline V gene, CDR1 is GTSNPN and CDR2 is SVGIG (reference sequence). Trimming took 2 bases from V and 8 from J; bases not matched to a gene: 14. The DNA for the CDR3 is TGTGCCTGGAGTACCGAGGGCGCGGGGGGGCCCGGTACGCAGTATTTT. Encoded protein: CAWSTEGAGGPGTQYF.

The gene calls are TRBV18 and TRBJ1-1; D unclear. There are 14 residues in the CDR3. Germline V CDR1 and CDR2: KGHSH, LQKENI. Trimming stripped 2 bases from V and 1 base from J, with 8 bases between. Here the CDR3 DNA reads TGTGCCAGCTCACCAAGGGTAGAGAACACTGAAGCTTTCTTT. This sequence encodes CASSPRVENTEAFF.

This clone appeared a single time. The chain has TRBV4-2 and TRBJ1-1; possibly TRBD1 for D (5 bases). V dropped 8 bases and J dropped 3 bases, with 16 bases sitting between them. This CDR3 spans 14 amino acids. Germline CDR1 is LGHNA and CDR2 is YNFKEQ. CDR3 amino acids: CASGSSGGDTEAFF. The CDR3 coding sequence is TGTGCCAGCGGCAGTTCGGGGGGGGACACTGAAGCTTTCTTT.

This chain uses TRBV28 with TRBJ1-6; 7 nucleotides match TRBD1. Trimming removed 5 bases from V and 7 bases from J; junction bases left unmatched: 8. The germline V gene encodes CDR1 MDHEN and CDR2 SYDVKM. The CDR3 has 15 amino acids. The CDR3 protein is CASSTGVRWNSPLHF. CDR3 DNA sequence: TGTGCCAGCAGTACAGGGGTACGATGGAATTCACCCCTCCACTTT.

This clone occurred many times. The chain couples TRBV4-1 to TRBJ2-1, with D perhaps matching TRBD1 or TRBD2 (6 bases each). Deletions cut 6 bases from V and 5 bases from J, with 26 bases between. CDR3 length: 18 residues. Germline V lookup: CDR1 MGHRA, CDR2 YSYEKL. CDR3 in amino acids: CASRPTTRGQGFNNEQFF. As DNA, the CDR3 is TGCGCCAGCAGGCCAACTACTCGGGGGCAGGGATTTAACAATGAGCAGTTCTTC.

The chain links TRBV7-6 to TRBJ2-7; a possible D gene is TRBD2 (6 bases). The length of the CDR3 is 14 residues. Germline CDR1 is SGHVS and CDR2 is FNYEAQ. V lost 6 bases and J 4 bases, leaving 16 bases between the germline ends. The chain's CDR3 is CASSHGPGTYEQYF. The DNA of the CDR3 is TGTGCCAGCAGTCATGGACCCGGGACTTACGAGCAGTACTTC.